What follows describes a single T cell receptor (beta chain). Its antigen is currently unknown. CDR1 and CDR2 from the germline V gene are SGHTA and FQGTGA. V was shortened by 5 bases and J by 1 base, with 13 bases between the two germline ends. This CDR3 spans 15 amino acids. The entry originates in a study of CD4 T cells in relation to SARS-CoV-2 and coronaviruses. Here immunoSEQ multiplex PCR was the method, and the copy in TCRdb shows in-frame clones only, minus some. The table has tens of thousands of clones, about 70% seen once. CD4+ T cells from unexposed donors were obtained before the COVID-19 pandemic (2011-2018). After about 11 days of culture, CD4+ T cells were isolated.

The clonotype originates from a human donor in good health. The chain recombines TRBV7-3 with TRBJ2-3; D may be TRBD1 or TRBD2 (6 bases each). Sequencing used CD4+ T cells from PBMCs, cultured in vitro. In DNA, the CDR3 is TGTGCCAGCAGCCTAGGGGGGACGGGCACAGATACGCAGTATTTT. As protein: CASSLGGTGTDTQYF.